Presented here are 16 T cell receptor beta chains from one specimen sequenced in a study of cytomegalovirus exposure and HLA in healthy donors. The study ran its PCR with 60 Vbeta and 13 Jbeta primers. The repertoire was sequenced with immunoSEQ multiplex PCR; TCRdb's copy has only in-frame clones and lacks some. The table includes over 100,000 clones, around 74% detected once. The sample comprised PBMCs. These receptors were taken from a man aged 25-40 years in good health and CMV-seropositive.

This sequence joins TRBV9 and TRBJ2-2; D remains unclear. This CDR3 comprises 16 residues. V was cut by 4 bases and J by 4 bases, with 17 bases left in between. Germline lookup yields CDR1 SGDLS and CDR2 YYNGEE. CDR3 DNA sequence: TGTGCCAGCAGCCCGCGTGAGCGTCCCCCCACCGGGGAGCTGTTTTTT. Amino acid sequence: CASSPRERPPTGELFF.

This clone appeared a single time. The chain couples TRBV28 to TRBJ2-7, with 8 bases matching TRBD1. Germline assignment: CDR1 MDHEN and CDR2 SYDVKM. The CDR3 totals 15 residues. Trimming removed 5 bases from V and 1 base from J; junction bases left unmatched: 7. The CDR3 nucleotides are TGTGCCAGCAGTATGTACGGGACAGGATCCTACGAGCAGTACTTC. Translating gives CASSMYGTGSYEQYF.

This clone was seen more than once but under ten times. V is TRBV4-3 and J is TRBJ1-2; the D gene is possibly TRBD1 (5 bases). The V gene lost 0 bases and the J gene lost 1 base, with 12 bases spanning the gap. The CDR3 runs to 16 residues. Germline V gene sequence: CDR1 LGHNA, CDR2 YSLEER. Here the CDR3 reads CASSQDLGHLNYGYTF. For the CDR3, the DNA is TGCGCCAGCAGCCAAGATCTAGGACACCTTAACTATGGCTACACCTTC.

A remark on this clone: Different DNA sequences within this sample yield the same CDR3. CDR3 DNA sequence: TGTGCCAGCAGCTTAACAGGGACAGATACGCAGTATTTT. Its protein is CASSLTGTDTQYF. The chain uses TRBV7-2 and TRBJ2-3; possibly TRBD1 for D (6 bases). The CDR3 sequence is 13 residues long. Germline V gene lookup returns CDR1 SGHTA and CDR2 FQGNSA. V lost 2 bases and J lost 3, with 6 bases in between.

In regard to this clone: A read error may produce the germline difference seen at one junction end. The chain combines TRBV6-5 with TRBJ1-2; TRBD1 might be the D (5 bases). CDR1 is MNHEY, CDR2 SVGAGI, per germline. The CDR3 length is 15 residues. CDR3 nucleotide sequence: TGTGCCAGCAGACTAGCGGGGGGAGCTAACTATGGCTACCCCTTC. This encodes CASRLAGGANYGYPF.

The rearrangement uses TRBV5-1 and TRBJ2-1; 8 bases agree with TRBD2. Germline-derived CDR1 and CDR2 are SGHRS and YFSETQ. V lost 3 bases and J lost 4; bases outside the gene matches: 3. This CDR3 spans 14 amino acids. In DNA form, the CDR3 reads TGCGCCAGCAGCTCGACTAGCGATTACAATGAGCAGTTCTTC. Encoded protein: CASSSTSDYNEQFF.

The rearrangement joins TRBV18 to TRBJ2-2, with unresolved D. V shed 6 bases and J shed 5 bases, with 7 bases lying between them. The CDR3 length is 12 residues. The germline V gene encodes CDR1 KGHSH and CDR2 LQKENI. The CDR3 DNA is TGTGCCAGCTCGCGAGTTACCGGGGAGCTGTTTTTT. It is translated as CASSRVTGELFF.

The chain joins TRBV7-9 to TRBJ2-5, with 8 bases identical to TRBD2. Germline assignment: CDR1 SEHNR and CDR2 FQNEAQ (reference sequence). The CDR3 is 13 residues long. V gave up 5 bases and J gave up 5 bases; unmatched junction bases: 4. CDR3 sequence (DNA): TGTGCCAGCAGCCCGGGAGGGCGGGAGACCCAGTACTTC. Translated: CASSPGGRETQYF. The full variable domain, in which reference TRBV7-9 and TRBJ2-5 provide the parts outside the CDR3, is DTGVSQNPRHKITKRGQNVTFRCDPISEHNRLYWYRQTLGQGPEFLTYFQNEAQLEKSRLLSDRFSAERPKGSFSTLEIQRTEQGDSAMYLCASSPGGRETQYFGPGTRLLVL.

The table lists this clone with a count of one. This rearrangement joins TRBV7-2 to TRBJ2-5; TRBD2 might be the D (5 bases). The CDR3 is 15 residues long. Per the germline V gene, CDR1 is SGHTA and CDR2 is FQGNSA. V dropped 1 base and J dropped 6 bases, with 15 bases sitting between them. The CDR3 DNA reads TGTGCCAGCAGCTTAGAAGCCTCGGGGTGGCAGACCCAGTACTTC. It codes for CASSLEASGWQTQYF.

This clone was seen a few times. The CDR3 nucleotides read TGTGCCAGCAGCCTCCGGGAGGGCGGGACCCAGTACTTC. Translated, it gives CASSLREGGTQYF. The chain couples TRBV7-2 to TRBJ2-5, with TRBD2 matching over 8 bases. CDR3 length equals 13 residues. V lost 5 bases and J lost 7; bases outside the gene matches: 6. Germline CDR1 reads SGHTA; CDR2 reads FQGNSA.

In this sample, this clone turned up a few times. V gene TRBV27 combines with J gene TRBJ1-4; a possible D gene is TRBD1 (5 bases). The CDR3 sequence is 15 residues long. The germline V gene encodes CDR1 MNHEY and CDR2 SMNVEV (reference sequence). Between the trimmed V and J ends, which lost 5 bases and 5 bases, there was a span of 15 bases. The CDR3 reads CASSQNGGRNEKLFF. The CDR3 DNA sequence: TGTGCCAGCAGTCAAAACGGGGGTAGGAATGAAAAACTGTTTTTT.

This clone has more than one count but fewer than ten. This chain joins TRBV29-1 and TRBJ1-1, with 9 bases lining up with TRBD1. Germline CDR1 and CDR2: SQVTM and ANQGSEA. Germline trimming cut 6 bases from V and 6 bases from J; bases unmatched to any gene: 5. The CDR3 length is 12 residues. The CDR3 DNA follows: TGCAGCGTATATACAGGGGGCTCTGAAGCTTTCTTT. It encodes CSVYTGGSEAFF.

The chain links TRBV5-4 to TRBJ2-7; 8 nucleotides match TRBD2. Germline V gene data show CDR1 as SGHNT and CDR2 as YYREEE (reference sequence). This CDR3 contains 14 residues. V gave up 3 bases and J gave up 5 bases; unmatched junction bases: 7. The CDR3 nucleotides read TGTGCCAGCAGCTCTCGGCGGGGGGCGAACGAGCAGTACTTC. Its translation is CASSSRRGANEQYF.

CDR3 sequence (DNA): TGTGCCAGCAGCCTAACAGGCACAGATACGCAGTATTTT. Its translation is CASSLTGTDTQYF. The chain uses TRBV7-9 and TRBJ2-3, with no clear D. V was cut by 5 bases and J by 1 base, with 7 bases left in between. Looked up from germline, CDR1 is SEHNR and CDR2 is FQNEAQ (reference sequence). This CDR3 comprises 13 residues.

This clone was recorded at least ten times. The chain combines TRBV5-4 with TRBJ1-1; tentative D call: TRBD1 (5 bases). This CDR3 comprises 15 residues. From germline, CDR1 is SGHNT and CDR2 YYREEE (reference sequence). Trimming took off 0 bases at V and 2 bases at J, with 11 bases between the two ends. In DNA, the CDR3 is TGTGCCAGCAGCTTGGTCGGAGGGGATAACACTGAAGCTTTCTTT. Translating it yields CASSLVGGDNTEAFF.

The chain carries TRBV12-5 and TRBJ1-1, with D perhaps TRBD1 (6 bases). The CDR3 length is 17 residues. Germline CDR1 LGHNT, CDR2 FRNRAP. V lost 0 bases and J 11 bases, leaving 25 bases between the germline ends. The CDR3 is CASGLVLTIQGPCEAFF. CDR3 in DNA: TGTGCTAGTGGTTTGGTACTTACGATCCAGGGGCCGTGTGAGGCTTTCTTT. The full variable domain, its missing parts supplied by reference TRBV12-5 and TRBJ1-1, is DARVTQTPRHKVTEMGQEVTMRCQPILGHNTVFWYRQTMMQGLELLAYFRNRAPLDDSGMPKDRFSAEMPDATLATLKIQPSEPRDSAVYFCASGLVLTIQGPCEAFFGQGTRLTVV.